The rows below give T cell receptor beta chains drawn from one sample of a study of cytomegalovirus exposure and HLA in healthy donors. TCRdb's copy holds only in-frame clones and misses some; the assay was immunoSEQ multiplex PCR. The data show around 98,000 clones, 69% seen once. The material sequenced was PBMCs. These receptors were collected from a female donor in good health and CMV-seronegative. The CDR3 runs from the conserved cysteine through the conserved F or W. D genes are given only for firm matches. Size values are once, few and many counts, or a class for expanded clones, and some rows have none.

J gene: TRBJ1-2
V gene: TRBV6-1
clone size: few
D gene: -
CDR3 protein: CASSTVAGYGYTF
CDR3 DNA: TGTGCCAGCAGTACGGTGGCCGGGTATGGCTACACCTTC

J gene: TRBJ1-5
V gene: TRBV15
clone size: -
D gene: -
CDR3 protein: CATTQALYSNQPQHF
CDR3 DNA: TGTGCCACCACCCAGGCGCTTTATAGCAATCAGCCCCAGCATTTT

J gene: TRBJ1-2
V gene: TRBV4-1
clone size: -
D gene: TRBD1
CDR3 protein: CASSPIGQGANYGYTF
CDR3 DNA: TGCGCCAGCAGCCCGATCGGACAGGGAGCTAACTATGGCTACACCTTC

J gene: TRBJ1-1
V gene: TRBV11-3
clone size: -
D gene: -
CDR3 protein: CASSSPYDYETEAFF
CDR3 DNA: TGTGCCAGCAGCTCCCCCTATGATTATGAGACTGAAGCTTTCTTT

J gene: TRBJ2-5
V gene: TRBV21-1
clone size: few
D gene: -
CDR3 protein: CASSTRRAQETQYF
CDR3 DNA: TGTGCCAGCAGCACCCGGAGGGCCCAAGAGACCCAGTACTTC

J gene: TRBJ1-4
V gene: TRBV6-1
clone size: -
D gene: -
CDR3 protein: CASSEAGGGGEKLFF
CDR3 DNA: TGTGCCAGCAGTGAAGCGGGGGGGGGAGGGGAAAAACTGTTTTTT

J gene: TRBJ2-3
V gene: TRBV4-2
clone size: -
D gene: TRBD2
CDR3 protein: CASSQDSGGGSDTQYF
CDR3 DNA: TGTGCCAGCAGCCAAGATAGCGGGGGGGGATCAGATACGCAGTATTTT

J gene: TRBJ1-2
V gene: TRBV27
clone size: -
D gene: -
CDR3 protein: CASRQDAAVGGYTF
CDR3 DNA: TGTGCCAGCAGACAAGACGCGGCCGTGGGTGGCTACACCTTC

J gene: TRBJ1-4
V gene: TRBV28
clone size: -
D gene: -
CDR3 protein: CASTLGQGSEKLFF
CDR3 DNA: TGTGCCAGCACTTTAGGGCAGGGGAGTGAAAAACTGTTTTTT

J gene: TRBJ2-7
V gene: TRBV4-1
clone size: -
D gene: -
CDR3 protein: CASSQGIEYEQYF
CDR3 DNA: TGCGCCAGCAGCCAAGGTATTGAGTACGAGCAGTACTTC

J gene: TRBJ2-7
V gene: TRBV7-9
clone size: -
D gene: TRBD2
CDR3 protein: CVSSLGLGTSGSYEQYF
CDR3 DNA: TGTGTCAGCAGCCTAGGGCTCGGGACTAGCGGCTCCTACGAGCAGTACTTC

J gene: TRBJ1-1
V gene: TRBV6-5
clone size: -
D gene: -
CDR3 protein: CASRYGQYMNTEAFF
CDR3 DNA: TGTGCCAGCAGGTATGGACAGTATATGAACACTGAAGCTTTCTTT

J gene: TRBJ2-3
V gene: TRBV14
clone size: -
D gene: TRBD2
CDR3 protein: CASSPRGGGTRTDTQYF
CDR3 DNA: TGTGCCAGCAGCCCCAGGGGCGGGGGGACCCGCACAGATACGCAGTATTTT

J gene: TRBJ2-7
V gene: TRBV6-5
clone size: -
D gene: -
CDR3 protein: CASSSGSYEQYF
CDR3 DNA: TGTGCCAGCAGTTCGGGGTCCTACGAGCAGTACTTC

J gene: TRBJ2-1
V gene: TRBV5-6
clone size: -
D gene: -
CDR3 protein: CASSRRVRVVQFF
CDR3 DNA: TGTGCCAGCAGCCGGAGGGTCCGAGTCGTGCAGTTCTTC

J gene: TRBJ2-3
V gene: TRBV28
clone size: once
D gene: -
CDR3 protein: CASRRVVFGDTQYF
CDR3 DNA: TGTGCCAGCAGGAGAGTAGTGTTTGGAGATACGCAGTATTTT

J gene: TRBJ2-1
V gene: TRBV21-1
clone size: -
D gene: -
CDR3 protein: CASSNAHASHNEQFF
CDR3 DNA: TGTGCCAGCAGCAATGCCCATGCGTCCCACAATGAGCAGTTCTTC

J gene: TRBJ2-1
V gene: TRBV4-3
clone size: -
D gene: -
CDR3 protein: CASSQDRGPSYNEQFF
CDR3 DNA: TGCGCCAGCAGCCAAGATCGAGGCCCGTCCTACAATGAGCAGTTCTTC

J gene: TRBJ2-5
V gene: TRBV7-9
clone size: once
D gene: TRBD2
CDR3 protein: CASGLLAAETQYF
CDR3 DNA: TGTGCCAGCGGCCTACTAGCGGCAGAGACCCAGTACTTC

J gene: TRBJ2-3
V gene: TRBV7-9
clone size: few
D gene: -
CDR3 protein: CASSSLRTPTDTQYF
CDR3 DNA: TGTGCCAGCAGCTCCCTAAGAACTCCCACAGATACGCAGTATTTT

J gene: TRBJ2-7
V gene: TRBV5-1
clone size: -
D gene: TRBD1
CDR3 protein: CASSLRDRADTYEQYF
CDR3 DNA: TGCGCCAGCAGCTTGAGGGACAGGGCCGATACCTACGAGCAGTACTTC

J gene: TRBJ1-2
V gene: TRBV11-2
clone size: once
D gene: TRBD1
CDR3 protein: CASSLARTGVGGYTF
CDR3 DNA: TGTGCCAGCAGCTTAGCCCGGACAGGTGTAGGGGGCTACACCTTC

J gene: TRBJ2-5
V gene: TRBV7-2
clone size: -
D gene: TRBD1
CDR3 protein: CASSLRTGGPETQYF
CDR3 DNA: TGTGCCAGCAGCTTACGGACAGGGGGCCCAGAGACCCAGTACTTC

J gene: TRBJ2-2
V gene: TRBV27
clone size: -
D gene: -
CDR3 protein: CASSPLTGELFF
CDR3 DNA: TGTGCCAGCAGCCCCCTGACCGGGGAGCTGTTTTTT

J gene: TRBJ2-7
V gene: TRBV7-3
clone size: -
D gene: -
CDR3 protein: CASSSPSQGVYEQYF
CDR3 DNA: TGTGCCAGCAGCTCACCGAGCCAGGGTGTCTACGAGCAGTACTTC

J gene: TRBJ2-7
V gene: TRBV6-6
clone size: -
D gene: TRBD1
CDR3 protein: CASSYDQGAHYEQYF
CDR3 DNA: TGTGCCAGCAGTTACGATCAGGGGGCTCATTACGAGCAGTACTTC

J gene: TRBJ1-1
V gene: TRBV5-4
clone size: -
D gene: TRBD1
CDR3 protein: CASSRDSNTEAFF
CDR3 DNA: TGTGCCAGCAGCCGGGACAGCAACACTGAAGCTTTCTTT

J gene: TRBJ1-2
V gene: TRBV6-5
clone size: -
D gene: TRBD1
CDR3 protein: CASSSAGTAYGYTF
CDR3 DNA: TGTGCCAGCAGTTCCGCCGGGACAGCATATGGCTACACCTTC

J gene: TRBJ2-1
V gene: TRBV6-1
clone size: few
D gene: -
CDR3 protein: CASALGGDYNEQFF
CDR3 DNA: TGTGCCAGCGCCCTGGGCGGGGATTACAATGAGCAGTTCTTC

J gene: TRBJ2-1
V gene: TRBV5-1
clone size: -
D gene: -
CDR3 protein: CASSSIQGLTNNEQFF
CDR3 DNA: TGCGCCAGCAGCTCGATACAGGGACTAACGAACAATGAGCAGTTCTTC